This is a list of T cell receptor beta chains from one sample in a study of T cells in Graves' hyperthyroidism and ophthalmopathy. TCRdb reanalysed the multiplex PCR reads using MiXCR and keeps one entry per CDR3 protein. Of about 300,000 distinct CDR3 sequences listed, 25% to 30% are singletons. The sequenced sample was blood. These TCRs come from a middle-aged man with Graves' hyperthyroidism that later progressed to Graves' ophthalmopathy. CDR3s include the opening cysteine and the closing phenylalanine or tryptophan. The D gene is left open where the match is weak. Not all rows give a size; the values are once, few, many and, for expanded clones, a class.

d_gene	v_gene	j_gene	abundance	CDR3aa	CDR3nt
NA	TRBV28	TRBJ1-1	few	CASSPLLLGRGNTEAFF	TGTGCCAGCAGTCCGCTACTCCTGGGCAGGGGGAACACTGAAGCTTTCTTT
NA	TRBV29-1	TRBJ2-5	many	CSARRGGAGETQYF	TGCAGCGCTCGCCGTGGGGGCGCGGGGGAGACCCAGTACTTC
NA	TRBV24-1	TRBJ2-7	few	CATSDAQGYGDEQYF	TGTGCCACCAGTGACGCCCAGGGGTATGGTGACGAGCAGTACTTC
NA	TRBV12-5	TRBJ1-5	NA	CASGQNQPQHF	TGTGCTAGTGGCCAAAATCAGCCCCAGCATTTT
NA	TRBV20-1	TRBJ2-7	many	CSAHRASSYEQYF	TGCAGTGCCCACAGGGCGAGCTCCTACGAGCAGTACTTC
NA	TRBV7-2	TRBJ2-1	many	CASILGILRVF	TGTGCCAGCATTCTAGGGATCTTACGGGTCTTC
NA	TRBV7-8	TRBJ2-7	NA	CASSLGQGNYEQYF	TGTGCCAGCAGCCTGGGGCAGGGGAACTACGAGCAGTACTTC
TRBD1	TRBV6-1	TRBJ1-1	many	CASSQGQGFMNTEAFF	TGTGCCAGCAGTCAGGGACAGGGATTCATGAACACTGAAGCTTTCTTT
TRBD2	TRBV6-1	TRBJ2-7	many	CASSGLAGGLEQYF	TGTGCCAGCAGTGGCCTAGCGGGAGGGCTCGAGCAGTACTTC
TRBD1	TRBV5-1	TRBJ1-1	many	CASSLRTGGLTEAFF	TGCGCCAGCAGCTTAAGGACAGGGGGACTCACTGAAGCTTTCTTT
NA	TRBV11-2	TRBJ2-5	NA	CASSLVGRPQYF	TGTGCCAGCAGCTTAGTTGGGAGGCCCCAGTACTTC
NA	TRBV18	TRBJ2-5	many	CASSPLRVETQYF	TGTGCCAGCTCACCGCTTAGGGTTGAGACCCAGTACTTC
NA	TRBV10-3	TRBJ2-5	many	CAIRDRAGETQYF	TGTGCCATCAGAGACAGGGCGGGGGAGACCCAGTACTTC
NA	TRBV5-1	TRBJ1-2	many	CASSRPYTF	TGCGCCAGCAGCCGGCCATACACCTTC
TRBD2	TRBV29-1	TRBJ2-7	many	CSVDSTSGDYEQYF	TGCAGCGTCGACTCGACTAGCGGGGATTACGAGCAGTACTTC
NA	TRBV28	TRBJ2-7	NA	CASSSNRDWFSYEQYF	TGTGCCAGCAGCTCAAACCGGGACTGGTTCTCCTACGAGCAGTACTTC
TRBD1	TRBV7-9	TRBJ2-2	NA	CASSRTGDNTGELFF	TGTGCCAGCAGCCGGACAGGGGATAACACCGGGGAGCTGTTTTTT
TRBD1	TRBV6-4	TRBJ1-1	many	CASGSVLGTGVSTEAFF	TGTGCCAGCGGCTCAGTTTTAGGGACAGGGGTGAGCACTGAAGCTTTCTTT
TRBD1	TRBV4-2	TRBJ2-7	many	CASSQSSGQSLWEQYF	TGTGCCAGCAGCCAATCCTCGGGACAGTCGTTATGGGAGCAGTACTTC
NA	TRBV2	TRBJ1-1	many	CASSVRRDTEAFF	TGTGCCAGCAGTGTGCGAAGAGACACTGAAGCTTTCTTT
NA	TRBV7-3	TRBJ2-5	many	CASSPSGAQETQYF	TGTGCCAGCAGCCCCTCAGGGGCCCAAGAGACCCAGTACTTC
NA	TRBV7-2	TRBJ2-5	NA	CASSDRTFSGETQYF	TGTGCCAGCAGCGACCGGACATTCTCTGGGGAGACCCAGTACTTC
NA	TRBV3-1	TRBJ1-1	many	CASSQLHGGAFF	TGTGCCAGCAGCCAACTTCACGGGGGGGCTTTCTTT
NA	TRBV6-5	TRBJ2-2	NA	CASSYSLDLSVHGELFF	TGTGCCAGCAGTTACTCATTGGATCTGAGCGTCCACGGGGAGCTGTTTTTT
NA	TRBV27	TRBJ1-5	many	CASRPDPGGQPQHF	TGTGCCAGCAGACCCGACCCGGGCGGTCAGCCCCAGCATTTT
TRBD2	TRBV20-1	TRBJ2-5	once	CSARDRGVQETQYF	TGCAGTGCTAGAGATCGGGGGGTGCAAGAGACCCAGTACTTC
TRBD2	TRBV6-2/TRBV6-3	TRBJ2-7	many	CASASGTSGYEQYF	TGTGCCAGTGCTTCCGGGACTAGCGGCTACGAGCAGTACTTC
TRBD1	TRBV5-1	TRBJ1-2	many	CASSLVGQGSNGYTF	TGCGCCAGCAGCTTGGTTGGACAGGGTTCGAATGGCTACACCTTC
NA	TRBV5-6	TRBJ2-7	many	CASSDQGALSYEQYF	TGTGCCAGCAGCGACCAAGGGGCCCTTTCATACGAGCAGTACTTC
TRBD2	TRBV7-9	TRBJ2-5	many	CASSPFASGIQETQYF	TGTGCCAGCAGCCCCTTCGCTAGCGGGATTCAAGAGACCCAGTACTTC
NA	TRBV5-1	TRBJ1-1	many	CASSLRRTDQRWPAFF	TGCGCCAGCAGCCTTCGAAGGACAGATCAGAGGTGGCCAGCTTTCTTT
TRBD1	TRBV7-9	TRBJ1-6	many	CASSQTLRDRLNSPLHF	TGTGCCAGCAGCCAAACACTAAGGGACAGGCTAAATTCACCCCTCCACTTT
NA	TRBV6-5	TRBJ1-3	many	CASSYSSGNTIYF	TGTGCCAGCAGTTACAGCTCTGGAAACACCATATATTTT
TRBD1	TRBV30	TRBJ2-6	few	CAWSPRGLISGANVLTF	TGTGCCTGGAGTCCTAGGGGGCTCATCTCTGGGGCCAACGTCCTGACTTTC
NA	TRBV9	TRBJ1-1	many	CASSVGGDTEAFF	TGTGCCAGCAGCGTAGGGGGGGACACTGAAGCTTTCTTT
TRBD1	TRBV29-1	TRBJ1-2	many	CSAGTGGYTF	TGCAGCGCCGGGACAGGGGGCTACACCTTC
NA	TRBV10-3	TRBJ2-7	NA	CAISGTATYEQYF	TGTGCCATCAGTGGGACGGCGACGTACGAGCAGTACTTC
TRBD1	TRBV30	TRBJ2-6	many	CAWSRTGGAAGANVLTF	TGTGCCTGGAGCAGGACAGGGGGCGCAGCGGGGGCCAACGTCCTGACTTTC
NA	TRBV6-1	TRBJ2-5	few	CASAESWGVQETQYF	TGTGCCAGCGCAGAATCGTGGGGTGTCCAAGAGACCCAGTACTTC
NA	TRBV2	TRBJ2-5	NA	CASRIPGGLETQYF	TGTGCCAGCAGAATCCCCGGAGGACTCGAGACCCAGTACTTC
NA	TRBV6-5	TRBJ1-1	NA	CASSSLVRPEAFF	TGTGCCAGCAGTTCATTGGTCCGCCCTGAAGCTTTCTTT
NA	TRBV28	TRBJ1-5	NA	CASSHGQANSNQPQHF	TGTGCCAGCAGCCACGGCCAGGCAAATAGCAATCAGCCCCAGCATTTT
NA	TRBV11-3	TRBJ2-2	once	CASSTTRSSTGELFF	TGTGCCAGCAGTACGACTAGGTCGAGCACCGGGGAGCTGTTTTTT
TRBD2	TRBV5-1	TRBJ2-7	many	CASSLSFTSGSYEQYF	TGCGCCAGCAGCCTCTCGTTCACTAGCGGGAGTTACGAGCAGTACTTC
NA	TRBV4-1	TRBJ2-7	NA	CASSQGPGLEQYF	TGCGCCAGCAGCCAAGGTCCAGGCTTAGAGCAGTACTTC
NA	TRBV30	TRBJ2-7	many	CASTPIGGSRYEQYF	TGTGCCTCGACGCCCATCGGGGGCAGTCGCTACGAGCAGTACTTC
NA	TRBV20-1	TRBJ1-5	many	CSALPTGSRNQPQHF	TGCAGTGCCCTGCCCACAGGGTCGCGCAATCAGCCCCAGCATTTT
TRBD2	TRBV28	TRBJ2-7	NA	CASSLIAGAHEQYF	TGTGCCAGCAGTTTAATAGCGGGAGCCCACGAGCAGTACTTC
NA	TRBV20-1	TRBJ2-5	NA	CSARGLSETQYF	TGCAGTGCTAGGGGTCTGTCGGAGACCCAGTACTTC
NA	TRBV11-2	TRBJ2-4	few	CASSFRRLPFGSQNIQYF	TGTGCCAGCAGCTTTAGGCGGCTACCTTTCGGTTCGCAAAACATTCAGTACTTC
NA	TRBV15	TRBJ2-2	few	CATSKGSQLYTGELFF	TGTGCCACCAGCAAGGGTAGCCAGTTGTACACCGGGGAGCTGTTTTTT
NA	TRBV20-1	TRBJ2-7	many	CSAPAGGTGYEQYF	TGCAGTGCCCCCGCGGGAGGGACAGGCTACGAGCAGTACTTC
TRBD1	TRBV2	TRBJ1-1	many	CASSFDLTGLAFF	TGTGCCAGCAGTTTCGACCTGACAGGGTTGGCTTTCTTT
TRBD1	TRBV5-6	TRBJ1-5	many	CASSLDRGHSNQPQHF	TGTGCCAGCAGCTTGGACAGGGGGCATAGCAATCAGCCCCAGCATTTT
NA	TRBV19	TRBJ1-1	many	CASRLLGAGTEAFF	TGTGCCAGTCGGTTGTTGGGGGCCGGAACTGAAGCTTTCTTT
NA	TRBV24-1	TRBJ1-2	many	CATSDSGRGLNGYTF	TGTGCCACCAGTGATTCCGGCAGGGGATTAAATGGCTACACCTTC
NA	TRBV30	TRBJ1-1	many	CAWIEENTEAFF	TGTGCCTGGATCGAGGAGAACACTGAAGCTTTCTTT
NA	TRBV6-9	TRBJ1-5	many	CASIGQGYLQPQHF	TGTGCCAGCATAGGGCAGGGCTATCTTCAGCCCCAGCATTTT
NA	TRBV6-1	TRBJ1-1	NA	CASAYREKNTEAFF	TGTGCCAGCGCCTACAGGGAGAAGAACACTGAAGCTTTCTTT